A selection of T cell receptor beta chains follows, all from one sample in a study of beta chain features in type 1 diabetes. Measured with immunoSEQ multiplex PCR; TCRdb has only the in-frame clones, and not every one. The sample shows more than 250,000 clones, about a fifth of them seen only once. The sample taken for sequencing was naive CD4+ T cells from blood. The receptors stem from a woman aged 40 to 55 with type 1 diabetes. CDR3s leave out the opening cysteine and the closing phenylalanine or tryptophan. Each record gives: J gene, CDR3 length, V gene, CDR3 protein.

J: TRBJ2-1; length: 13; V: TRBV27; CDR3: ASSPQADSYNEQF
J: TRBJ2-2; length: 13; V: TRBV29-1; CDR3: SVRFRLAGGGELF
J: TRBJ1-2; length: 9; V: TRBV20-1; CDR3: SARSHYGYT
J: TRBJ2-1; length: 14; V: TRBV4-1; CDR3: ASSRPGLAVPNEQF
J: TRBJ1-6; length: 12; V: TRBV9; CDR3: ASSTTAGGSPLH
J: TRBJ1-1; length: 10; V: TRBV29-1; CDR3: SGGQGAAEAF
J: TRBJ1-5; length: 13; V: TRBV30; CDR3: AWRASGLSNQPQH
J: TRBJ1-1; length: 14; V: TRBV4-1; CDR3: ASSQDGGAIRTEAF
J: TRBJ2-7; length: 11; V: TRBV9; CDR3: ASSAVGSLEQY
J: TRBJ1-2; length: 14; V: TRBV18; CDR3: ASSPTLTRGSEGYT
J: TRBJ1-1; length: 12; V: TRBV18; CDR3: ASSPASGSTEAF
J: TRBJ2-7; length: 16; V: TRBV14; CDR3: ASSQPLPGTSLHYEQY
J: TRBJ2-7; length: 12; V: TRBV15; CDR3: ATSRDRVDYEQY
J: TRBJ1-4; length: 13; V: TRBV5-1; CDR3: ASSLAAGLNEKLF
J: TRBJ2-1; length: 11; V: TRBV27; CDR3: ASSLWAGNEQF
J: TRBJ2-3; length: 14; V: TRBV4-1; CDR3: ASSSGDRGSGDTQY
J: TRBJ2-7; length: 13; V: TRBV5-6; CDR3: ASGKGQVISYEQY
J: TRBJ2-1; length: 16; V: TRBV4-1; CDR3: ASRTSTSGSAIYNEQF
J: TRBJ2-5; length: 11; V: TRBV5-1; CDR3: ASSHGQQETQY
J: TRBJ1-1; length: 11; V: TRBV11-1; CDR3: ASSRGQNTEAF
J: TRBJ2-5; length: 13; V: TRBV4-1; CDR3: ASSLLGLNQETQY
J: TRBJ2-7; length: 14; V: TRBV6-5; CDR3: ASSYSGTSGSDKQY
J: TRBJ1-2; length: 14; V: TRBV4-3; CDR3: ASSQAGVGASGGYT
J: TRBJ2-2; length: 14; V: TRBV14; CDR3: ASSRQLAANTGELF
J: TRBJ1-3; length: 13; V: TRBV7-9; CDR3: ASSTDRSSGNTIY
J: TRBJ2-1; length: 13; V: TRBV6-5; CDR3: ASSSPPGEINEQF
J: TRBJ2-1; length: 14; V: TRBV5-1; CDR3: ASSLGGAGERDEQF
J: TRBJ2-5; length: 13; V: TRBV18; CDR3: ASSPSLTGQETQY
J: TRBJ1-2; length: 11; V: TRBV4-1; CDR3: ASSQVSVYGYT
J: TRBJ1-2; length: 13; V: TRBV4-2; CDR3: ASSPQLRDIGSYT
J: TRBJ1-5; length: 11; V: TRBV28; CDR3: ASIGRLQGAQH
J: TRBJ2-6; length: 11; V: TRBV7-9; CDR3: ASHQGGANVLT
J: TRBJ2-5; length: 14; V: TRBV28; CDR3: ASSFGTADPGETQY
J: TRBJ2-2; length: 13; V: TRBV9; CDR3: ASSAIGSGTGELF
J: TRBJ2-3; length: 15; V: TRBV10-3; CDR3: AISEFRPGQGEDTQY
J: TRBJ1-2; length: 10; V: TRBV30; CDR3: AWSVWEIGYT
J: TRBJ2-7; length: 11; V: TRBV29-1; CDR3: SVGKGEEFQQY
J: TRBJ1-1; length: 13; V: TRBV4-3; CDR3: ASSQGTVDYTEAF
J: TRBJ1-2; length: 11; V: TRBV6-5; CDR3: ASSRDPNYGYT
J: TRBJ1-4; length: 13; V: TRBV9; CDR3: ASSGRDSINEKLF
J: TRBJ2-1; length: 11; V: TRBV13; CDR3: ASSLRGSHEQF
J: TRBJ1-1; length: 11; V: TRBV29-1; CDR3: SVEWGGRTEAF
J: TRBJ2-1; length: 13; V: TRBV7-3; CDR3: ASSLNGRALNEQF
J: TRBJ2-7; length: 12; V: TRBV14; CDR3: ASSHAYRVGEQY
J: TRBJ2-2; length: 11; V: TRBV7-3; CDR3: ASSRRSTGELF
J: TRBJ2-3; length: 12; V: TRBV4-3; CDR3: ASSQGGGPDTQY
J: TRBJ2-3; length: 13; V: TRBV7-2; CDR3: ASTSGQGFPDTQY
J: TRBJ1-5; length: 14; V: TRBV7-8; CDR3: ASSLLGAASNQPQH
J: TRBJ1-6; length: 13; V: TRBV5-4; CDR3: ASSFGSSYNSPLH
J: TRBJ1-2; length: 11; V: TRBV5-4; CDR3: ASAGTANYGYT
J: TRBJ1-6; length: 12; V: TRBV7-2; CDR3: ASSLTGETAPLH
J: TRBJ2-7; length: 13; V: TRBV6-6; CDR3: ASTPIAGVSYEQY
J: TRBJ1-1; length: 9; V: TRBV29-1; CDR3: SVTVNTEAF
J: TRBJ2-1; length: 12; V: TRBV28; CDR3: ASAPGSSYNEQF
J: TRBJ2-7; length: 13; V: TRBV27; CDR3: ASSLQGALSYEQY
J: TRBJ2-1; length: 11; V: TRBV5-1; CDR3: ASSLAGSGEQF
J: TRBJ2-1; length: 14; V: TRBV7-2; CDR3: ASSLFGGIEGDEQF
J: TRBJ2-3; length: 12; V: TRBV6-6; CDR3: ASTLAGPTDTQY
J: TRBJ2-5; length: 13; V: TRBV30; CDR3: AWIRAGDFQETQY
J: TRBJ1-1; length: 12; V: TRBV15; CDR3: ATSRVGRETEAF